A single sample is the source of the 21 T cell receptor beta chains below, sequenced in a study of CD8+ T cells in alopecia areata (dated by TCRdb to the late 2010s). The treatment or condition tag for this specimen amounts to: oral pan-JAK inhibitor, 5-10 mg twice daily. The library came from the immunoSEQ multiplex PCR assay. For TCR sequencing, RNA was extracted from every sample and reverse transcribed into cDNA to serve as template. TCRdb re-hosts the immuneACCESS table, in-frame sequences only. Its copies lack some clones; in the studies checked, an unresolved V gene accounts for under half of them, and the cause for the rest is not known. The sample table holds fewer than 250,000 clones, of which about 65% were seen once. The top ten constitute about 1.3% of the sample. The material was CD4+ T cells sorted from blood, obtained around week 47, from a patient treated with tofacitinib. These receptors came from a human donor with alopecia areata.

This chain joins TRBV4-3 and TRBJ1-6; the match to TRBD1 covers 8 bases. The CDR3 is made up of 17 amino acids. With V trimmed by 0 bases and J by 8 bases, 9 bases remained unmatched. Germline CDR1 is LGHNA and CDR2 is YSLEER. In DNA, the CDR3 is TGCGCCAGCAGCCAAGATCCTGGGGGGACAGGCGATTCACCCCTCCACTTT. Translation gives CASSQDPGGTGDSPLHF.

The chain is built from TRBV30 and TRBJ1-1; possible D gene TRBD1, 5 bases. Germline loops: CDR1 GTSNPN, CDR2 SVGIG (reference sequence). The CDR3 is 13 residues long. V was pared by 3 bases and J by 4 bases, with 12 bases between. As DNA, the CDR3 is TGTGCCTGGAGCCGGGGCGGCATCACTGAAGCTTTCTTT. Protein sequence: CAWSRGGITEAFF.

The chain recombines TRBV4-3 with TRBJ1-2; D is perhaps TRBD1 (5 bases). V lost 0 bases, J lost 4 bases, and 12 bases lay in between. CDR3 length equals 15 residues. Per the germline V gene, CDR1 is LGHNA and CDR2 is YSLEER. CDR3 nucleotides: TGCGCCAGCAGCCAAGATTTGGGGGGAGGCTATGGCTACACCTTC. Translated: CASSQDLGGGYGYTF.

This clone appeared a single time. The rearrangement links TRBV5-1 to TRBJ2-7; 7 bases align to TRBD1. Trimming cost V 3 bases and J 3 bases; bases outside gene matches: 9. Germline CDR1 reads SGHRS; CDR2 reads YFSETQ. CDR3 length equals 15 residues. CDR3 sequence (DNA): TGCGCCAGCAGCTCCCTTTCGACAGGGAGCTACGAGCAGTACTTC. Translated, it gives CASSSLSTGSYEQYF.

The CDR3 DNA reads as TGTGCCAGCAGCTACGGACAGGTCGAAAAACTGTTTTTT. Translated: CASSYGQVEKLFF. V gene TRBV7-9 combines with J gene TRBJ1-4; 7 bases agree with TRBD1. Losses at the gene ends were 4 bases for V and 8 bases for J; bases not matched to a gene: 4. There are 13 residues in the CDR3. The V gene's germline CDR1 is SEHNR and CDR2 FQNEAQ (reference sequence).

The chain employs TRBV27 and TRBJ1-5; the D is unclear. V shed 5 bases and J shed 0 bases, with 8 bases lying between them. The germline gives CDR1 MNHEY, CDR2 SMNVEV (reference sequence). CDR3 size: 14 residues. CDR3 sequence: CASSNVNSNQPQHF. DNA for the CDR3: TGTGCCAGCAGTAACGTCAATAGCAATCAGCCCCAGCATTTT.

This clone was seen a few times. The rearrangement joins TRBV29-1 to TRBJ2-1; 10 positions agree with TRBD2. Germline CDR1 reads SQVTM; CDR2 reads ANQGSEA. V dropped 4 bases and J dropped 10; count of bases not matched to a gene: 7. The CDR3 consists of 13 residues. CDR3 residues: CSVGLAGVAEQFF. For the CDR3, the DNA is TGCAGCGTTGGCCTAGCGGGGGTCGCGGAGCAGTTCTTC.

This clone was seen just once. The chain links TRBV30 to TRBJ2-1, with D possibly TRBD2 on 6 matching bases. In germline, CDR1 is GTSNPN, CDR2 SVGIG (reference sequence). The CDR3 contains 10 residues. CDR3 nucleotide sequence: TGTGCTGGTGGGAGGAATGAGCAGTTCTTC. Translated: CAGGRNEQFF.

V gene TRBV29-1 combines with J gene TRBJ1-2, with unresolved D. This CDR3 has 11 amino acids. With 6 bases removed from V and 7 bases from J, the gap between germline ends came to 12 bases. CDR1 is SQVTM and CDR2 is ANQGSEA in the germline V gene. The CDR3 spells CSVTHEGGYTF. CDR3 nucleotides: TGCAGCGTGACACACGAGGGTGGCTACACCTTC.

CDR3 region: CASSPPGINYGYTF. The DNA for the CDR3 is TGTGCCAGCTCACCACCGGGTATTAACTATGGCTACACCTTC. The V and J genes are TRBV18 and TRBJ1-2; no firm D call. V shed 0 bases and J shed 1 base, with 6 bases lying between them. Germline CDR1 KGHSH, CDR2 LQKENI. This CDR3 spans 14 amino acids.

The V gene is TRBV28, the J gene TRBJ1-5; D may be TRBD1 (6 bases). Trimming removed 6 bases from V and 3 bases from J, with 9 bases in between. Germline V gene data show CDR1 as MDHEN and CDR2 as SYDVKM. The CDR3 totals 13 residues. CDR3 in DNA: TGTGCCAGCAGGGGGGGGGCCAATCAGCCCCAGCATTTT. This encodes CASRGGANQPQHF. Supplemented by reference TRBV28 and TRBJ1-5, the full variable domain reads DVKVTQSSRYLVKRTGEKVFLECVQDMDHENMFWYRQDPGLGLRLIYFSYDVKMKEKGDIPEGYSVSREKKERFSLILESASTNQTSMYLCASRGGANQPQHFGDGTRLSIL.

J is TRBJ2-5 and V is TRBV6-5; TRBD1 aligns across 9 bases. Matching the DNA end better, TRBJ2-7 makes the J call doubtful. The CDR3 extends over 14 amino acids. Germline CDR1 and CDR2: MNHEY and SVGAGI. The DNA for the CDR3 is TGTGCCAGCAGCCTCGGGACAGGGAGTGACGAGCAGTACTTC. Translated, it gives CASSLGTGSDEQYF.

Here the CDR3 DNA reads TGCGCCAGCAGCCCCCTTCGGGGCGGGGAGCAGTTCTTC. Translating it yields CASSPLRGGEQFF. The V gene is TRBV5-1, the J gene TRBJ2-1; either TRBD1 or TRBD2 may fit D (5 bases each). Per the germline V gene, CDR1 is SGHRS and CDR2 is YFSETQ. Deletions cut 4 bases from V and 10 bases from J, with 15 bases between. CDR3 length: 13 amino acids.

This clone is a singleton in its sample. At one end the junction does not follow the germline gene, possibly because of a read error. The V gene is TRBV7-3, the J gene TRBJ2-1; the D gene is possibly TRBD2 (5 bases). Germline V gene lookup returns CDR1 SGHTA and CDR2 FQGTGA. The CDR3 runs 15 residues. CDR3 region: CASSLTREGSNEQFF. The CDR3 DNA follows: TGTGCCAGCAGCCTAACTAGGGAAGGGTCCAATGAGCAGTTCTTC.

The chain joins TRBV7-3 to TRBJ2-3; D is possibly TRBD1 or TRBD2 (5 bases each). V lost 4 bases and J 1 base, leaving 12 bases between the germline ends. In germline, CDR1 is SGHTA, CDR2 FQGTGA. This CDR3 has 15 amino acids. CDR3 in amino acids: CASSSFVGRTDTQYF. CDR3 in DNA: TGTGCCAGCAGCTCCTTTGTGGGACGCACAGATACGCAGTATTTT.

In its sample, this clone was seen a few times. This sequence joins TRBV5-1 and TRBJ1-4, with TRBD1 as a possible D gene (5 bases). The CDR3 loop spans 14 amino acids. The V end was cut by 4 bases, the J end by 8 bases, with 15 bases between. Germline CDR1 is SGHRS and CDR2 is YFSETQ. The CDR3 here is CASSRDPRGEKLFF. The CDR3 DNA reads as TGCGCCAGCAGCCGGGACCCGAGGGGAGAAAAACTGTTTTTT.

This clone appeared once. The chain couples TRBV6-6 to TRBJ2-1, with D possibly TRBD2 on 5 matching bases. CDR3 length: 14 residues. V lost 5 bases, J lost 5 bases, and 13 bases lay in between. Germline CDR1 reads MNHNY; CDR2 reads SVGAGI (reference sequence). The CDR3, as DNA: TGTGCCAGCAGTCCACGGACTCTAAACAATGAGCAGTTCTTC. Translation gives CASSPRTLNNEQFF.

The V and J genes are TRBV15 and TRBJ2-7; D may match TRBD1 or TRBD2 (5 bases each). The CDR3 sequence is 14 residues long. Germline V gene data show CDR1 as LNHNV and CDR2 as YYDKDF (reference sequence). V shed 8 bases and J shed 5 bases, with 19 bases lying between them. The CDR3 region is CATSPRQGVDEQYF. The CDR3 nucleotides read TGTGCCACCTCTCCGAGGCAGGGAGTCGACGAGCAGTACTTC.

This clone was seen a handful of times. This chain connects TRBV18 to TRBJ1-1; D not resolved. The CDR3 totals 14 residues. Germline loops: CDR1 KGHSH, CDR2 LQKENI. The V end lost 3 bases, the J end lost 1 base, and 9 bases lay between the germline ends. The CDR3 DNA sequence: TGTGCCAGCTCACCCGGACGGGAGAACACTGAAGCTTTCTTT. Its translation is CASSPGRENTEAFF.

This clone was found once. The genes are TRBV29-1 and TRBJ2-6, with 8 bases identical to TRBD1. Germline values: CDR1 SQVTM, CDR2 ANQGSEA. With 6 bases clipped from V and 0 bases from J, the junction kept 7 bases outside the gene matches. The CDR3 consists of 16 residues. CDR3 sequence reads: CSVSGTGSSGANVLTF. The CDR3 coding sequence is TGCAGCGTCTCAGGGACAGGCTCCTCTGGGGCCAACGTCCTGACTTTC.

The chain couples TRBV30 to TRBJ1-1; tentative D call: TRBD1 (6 bases). Per germline, CDR1 GTSNPN and CDR2 SVGIG (reference sequence). The CDR3 length is 14 residues. Trimming pared 3 bases from V and 1 base from J, leaving 12 bases between. Here the CDR3 reads CAWRQRGRNTEAFF. The CDR3 region has the DNA TGTGCCTGGAGACAAAGGGGGAGGAACACTGAAGCTTTCTTT.